The T cell receptor beta chain under discussion was sequenced for a study of T-cell memory formation after mild COVID-19. This clonotype has a handful of counts. From the 5' RACE reads, TCRdb called clonotypes with MiXCR, one entry per CDR3 protein. The data contain 350,000 to 500,000 distinct CDR3 sequences, 20% of them singletons. Germline V gene sequence: CDR1 SEHNR, CDR2 FQNEAQ (reference sequence). Trimming took off 5 bases at V and 5 bases at J, with 18 bases between the two ends. The CDR3 extends over 15 amino acids. This rearrangement joins TRBV7-9 to TRBJ1-1; D remains unclear. The sequencing sample was made of PBMCs or a T cell subset sorted from them (not recorded which). The TCR was taken from an adult woman who had mild COVID-19 (a few samples of this study predate the infection). Cell type and time point are not known. The CDR3 spells CASSPERAQRTEAFF. DNA of the CDR3: TGTGCCAGCAGCCCCGAGAGAGCTCAGAGGACTGAAGCTTTCTTT.